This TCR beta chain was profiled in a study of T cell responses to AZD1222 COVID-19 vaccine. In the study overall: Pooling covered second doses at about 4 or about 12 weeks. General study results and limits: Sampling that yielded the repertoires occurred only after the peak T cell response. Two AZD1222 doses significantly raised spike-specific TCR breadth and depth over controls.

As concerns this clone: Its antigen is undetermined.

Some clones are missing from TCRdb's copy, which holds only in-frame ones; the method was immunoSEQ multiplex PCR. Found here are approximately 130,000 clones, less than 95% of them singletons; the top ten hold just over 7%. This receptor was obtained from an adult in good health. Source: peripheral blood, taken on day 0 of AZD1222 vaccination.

As DNA, the CDR3 is TGCGCCAGCCTAACCGGAGGTGCAGATACGCAGTATTTT. Protein product: CASLTGGADTQYF. V is TRBV10-2 and J is TRBJ2-3; D is perhaps TRBD2 (5 bases). This CDR3 has 13 residues. The V end lost 8 bases, the J end lost 4 bases, and 13 bases lay between the germline ends. Germline V CDR1 and CDR2: WSHSY, SAAADI.